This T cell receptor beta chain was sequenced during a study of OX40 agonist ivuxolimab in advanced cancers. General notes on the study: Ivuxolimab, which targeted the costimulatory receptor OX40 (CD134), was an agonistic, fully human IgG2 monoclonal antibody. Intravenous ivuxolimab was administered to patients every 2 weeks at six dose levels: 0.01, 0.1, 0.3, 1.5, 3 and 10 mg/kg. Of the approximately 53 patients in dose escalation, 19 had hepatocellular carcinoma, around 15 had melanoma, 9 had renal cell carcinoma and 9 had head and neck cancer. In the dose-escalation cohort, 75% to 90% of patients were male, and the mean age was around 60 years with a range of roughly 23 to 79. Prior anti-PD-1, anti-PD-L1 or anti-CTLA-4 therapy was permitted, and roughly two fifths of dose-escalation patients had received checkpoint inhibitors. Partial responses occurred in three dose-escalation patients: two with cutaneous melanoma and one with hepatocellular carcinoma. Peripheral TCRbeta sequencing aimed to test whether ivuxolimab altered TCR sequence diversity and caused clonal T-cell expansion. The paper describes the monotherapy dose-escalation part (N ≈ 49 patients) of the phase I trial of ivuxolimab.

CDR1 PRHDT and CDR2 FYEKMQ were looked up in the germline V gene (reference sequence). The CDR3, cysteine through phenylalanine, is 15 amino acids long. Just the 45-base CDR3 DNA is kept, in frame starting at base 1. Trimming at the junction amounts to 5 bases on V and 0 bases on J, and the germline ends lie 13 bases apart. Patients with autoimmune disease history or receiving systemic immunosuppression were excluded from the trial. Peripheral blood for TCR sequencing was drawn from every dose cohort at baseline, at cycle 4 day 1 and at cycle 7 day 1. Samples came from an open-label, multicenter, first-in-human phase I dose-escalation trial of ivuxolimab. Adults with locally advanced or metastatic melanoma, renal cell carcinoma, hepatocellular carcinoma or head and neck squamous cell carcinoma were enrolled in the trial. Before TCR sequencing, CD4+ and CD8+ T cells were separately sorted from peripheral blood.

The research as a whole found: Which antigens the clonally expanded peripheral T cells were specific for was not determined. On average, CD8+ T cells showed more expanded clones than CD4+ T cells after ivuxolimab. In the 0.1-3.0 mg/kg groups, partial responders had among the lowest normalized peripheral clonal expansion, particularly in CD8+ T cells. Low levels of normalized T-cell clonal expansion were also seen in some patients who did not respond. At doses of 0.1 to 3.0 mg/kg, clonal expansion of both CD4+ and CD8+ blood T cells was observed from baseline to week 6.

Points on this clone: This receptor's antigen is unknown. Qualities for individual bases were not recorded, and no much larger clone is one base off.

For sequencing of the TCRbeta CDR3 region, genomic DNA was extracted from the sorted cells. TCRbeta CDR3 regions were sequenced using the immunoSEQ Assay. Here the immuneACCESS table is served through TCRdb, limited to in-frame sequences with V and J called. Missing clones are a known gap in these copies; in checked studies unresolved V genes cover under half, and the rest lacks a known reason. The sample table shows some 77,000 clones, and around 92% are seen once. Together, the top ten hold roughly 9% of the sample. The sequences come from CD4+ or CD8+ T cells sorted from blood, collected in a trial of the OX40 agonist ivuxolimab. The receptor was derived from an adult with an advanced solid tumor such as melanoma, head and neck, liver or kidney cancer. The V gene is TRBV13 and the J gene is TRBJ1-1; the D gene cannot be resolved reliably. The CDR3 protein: CASSPTELLNTEAFF. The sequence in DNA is TGTGCCAGCAGCCCAACAGAGTTGCTGAACACTGAAGCTTTCTTT. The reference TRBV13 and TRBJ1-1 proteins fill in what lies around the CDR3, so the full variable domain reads AAGVIQSPRHLIKEKRETATLKCYPIPRHDTVYWYQQGPGQDPQFLISFYEKMQSDKGSIPDRFSAQQFSDYHSELNMSSLELGDSALYFCASSPTELLNTEAFFGQGTRLTVV.